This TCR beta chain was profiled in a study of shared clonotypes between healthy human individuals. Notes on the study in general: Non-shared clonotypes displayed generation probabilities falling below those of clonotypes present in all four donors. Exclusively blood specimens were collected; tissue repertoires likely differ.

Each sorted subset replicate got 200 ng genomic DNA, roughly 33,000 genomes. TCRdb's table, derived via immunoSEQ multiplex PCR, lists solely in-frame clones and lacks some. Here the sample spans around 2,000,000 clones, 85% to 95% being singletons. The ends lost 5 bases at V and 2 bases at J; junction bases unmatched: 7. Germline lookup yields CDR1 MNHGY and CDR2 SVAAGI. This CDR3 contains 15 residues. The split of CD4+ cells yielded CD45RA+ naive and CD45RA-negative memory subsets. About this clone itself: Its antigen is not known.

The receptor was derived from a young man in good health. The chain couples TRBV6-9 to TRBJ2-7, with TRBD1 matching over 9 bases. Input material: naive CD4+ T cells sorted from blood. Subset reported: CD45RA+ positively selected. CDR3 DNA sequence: TGTGCCAGCAGTCCACGGGACAGGGAAACCTACGAGCAGTACTTC. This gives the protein CASSPRDRETYEQYF.